This T cell receptor beta chain was obtained from a study of T cell changes during pregnancy in multiple sclerosis. V lost 0 bases to trimming and J lost 9 bases, with 12 bases between them. In germline, CDR1 is LGHNA, CDR2 YSLEER. The CDR3 spans 14 residues. Produced via immunoSEQ multiplex PCR; TCRdb's table is partial and in-frame only. The data show more than 55,000 clones, more than 90% seen once. This sequence was found in a female donor with multiple sclerosis, enrolled in a pregnancy study. The chain combines TRBV4-3 with TRBJ2-1, with D perhaps TRBD2 (6 bases). The sample consisted of peripheral blood, taken in the third trimester of pregnancy. The CDR3: CASSQDREWTEQFF. Written as DNA, the CDR3 is TGCGCCAGCAGCCAAGACCGGGAGTGGACTGAGCAGTTCTTC.